The rows below give T cell receptor beta chains drawn from one sample of a study of T cells in Graves' hyperthyroidism and ophthalmopathy. TCRdb passed the multiplex PCR reads through MiXCR, listing each CDR3 protein once. This sample has hundreds of thousands of distinct CDR3 sequences, with around 24% found just once. The sample consisted of blood. The receptors were sampled from a woman between 25 and 40 years old with Graves' ophthalmopathy. The CDR3 runs from the conserved cysteine through the conserved F or W.

J gene	V gene	CDR3 protein
TRBJ1-6	TRBV20-1	CSARQYRTGANSPLHF
TRBJ2-5	TRBV12-3/TRBV12-4	CASSRASGTQYF
TRBJ1-2	TRBV7-2	CASSGQINYGYTF
TRBJ1-1	TRBV27	CASSFSNGRAFF
TRBJ1-5	TRBV5-6	CASSLAPGQGGYQPQHF
TRBJ1-3	TRBV6-5	CASSSHNTGTGVNTIYF
TRBJ1-1	TRBV6-1	CASSGTGGPFEAFF
TRBJ1-2	TRBV4-3	CASSQGGNGYTF
TRBJ1-1	TRBV6-1	CASSTRDRTNTEAFF
TRBJ2-5	TRBV6-1	CASSEEMGPETQYF
TRBJ1-1	TRBV12-3/TRBV12-4	CASSSQLVNTEAFF
TRBJ1-2	TRBV15	CATSNHRGPIGYTF
TRBJ2-7	TRBV13	CASTTEAGRGTYEQYF
TRBJ2-7	TRBV12-3/TRBV12-4	CASSSPGLAGGGGEQYF
TRBJ1-5	TRBV4-1	CASSHDRRDNQPQHF
TRBJ2-7	TRBV7-2	CASSLGPGTTYEQYF
TRBJ1-5	TRBV19	CASSPSIDRAKQPQHF
TRBJ1-5	TRBV12-3/TRBV12-4	CASSLNRNNQPQHF
TRBJ1-1	TRBV6-2/TRBV6-3	CASSYSEGTKKYGTEAFF
TRBJ1-2	TRBV14	CASSPLDRGGGYTF
TRBJ1-1	TRBV28	CASTNPGSSHEAFF
TRBJ1-2	TRBV5-8	CASSAGTRYGYTF
TRBJ1-3	TRBV20-1	CSARRNVRNTIYF
TRBJ2-2	TRBV12-3/TRBV12-4	CASRLLGTEVTGELFF
TRBJ1-3	TRBV12-5	CASAKGTGNTIYF
TRBJ2-7	TRBV4-2	CASSQSPGDSGSYEQYF
TRBJ1-2	TRBV30	CAWSRGWVRGYTF
TRBJ1-6	TRBV5-1	CASSLEGTGFSSPLHF
TRBJ2-7	TRBV7-2	CASSPLTGGDGQYF
TRBJ1-1	TRBV28	CASSLPGENTEAFF
TRBJ1-5	TRBV4-3	CASSQAFSPNQPQHF
TRBJ1-2	TRBV12-3/TRBV12-4	CASTPTGMDGYTF
TRBJ2-7	TRBV10-3	CAISEALAGNYEQYF
TRBJ2-7	TRBV30	CAWSGLGAYEQYF
TRBJ2-2	TRBV11-3	CASSSGGTDTGELFF
TRBJ2-5	TRBV11-1	CASSLGLGGSYQETQYF
TRBJ1-2	TRBV6-4	CASTATSAGSIYGYTF
TRBJ2-5	TRBV5-1	CASSLEDQATQYF
TRBJ2-7	TRBV6-5	CASSSKTSSYEQYF
TRBJ1-6	TRBV11-1	CASSLAGDNVGYSYNSPLHF
TRBJ1-1	TRBV25-1	CASSESDSYTEAFF
TRBJ1-2	TRBV3-1	CASSQGQVYGYTF
TRBJ2-7	TRBV9	CASSGGDRTSGVDYEQYF